There are a few counts of the clone carrying this T cell receptor (beta chain). With V trimmed by 1 base and J by 7 bases, 9 bases remained unmatched. CDR3 size: 16 residues. Germline V gene sequence: CDR1 SGHTA, CDR2 FQGNSA. The data derive from a study of cytomegalovirus exposure and HLA in healthy donors. Study overall: HLA-typed donors contributed approximately 92 million unique TCRs, which were held in an early data release.

The primer mix had 60 Vbeta and 13 Jbeta primers. Sequenced by immunoSEQ multiplex PCR; TCRdb stores in-frame clones only, minus some. The sample carries approximately 140,000 clones, about 80% recorded once. All the people who gave samples were healthy bone marrow donors. The sequence was collected from a woman between 35 and 50 years old in good health and CMV-seronegative. The specimen sequenced was PBMCs. This rearrangement joins TRBV7-2 to TRBJ2-2, with 7 bases identical to TRBD1. CDR3 DNA sequence: TGTGCCAGCAGCTTAGTCGCAGGGGGTACAGGCGGGGAGCTGTTTTTT. Encoded protein: CASSLVAGGTGGELFF.